These 17 T cell receptor beta chains originate from one sample sequenced in a study of a mutant IDH1 vaccine in newly diagnosed glioma. Profiled with immunoSEQ multiplex PCR; TCRdb holds only in-frame clones, not every one. The sample yields 56,000 or so clones, around 80% seen once. Time point defined: week 47, end of study. A 20-mer mutant IDH1 peptide at 300 ug was injected subcutaneously with topical imiquimod. These receptors have no identified antigens. This specimen consisted of PBMCs, obtained from a glioma patient whose treatment included an IDH1 peptide vaccine. The source is a woman aged 35 to 49 with glioma. Some clones in this sample may be carry-over from other donors' samples.

CDR3 DNA sequence: TGCGCCAGCAGCCGAGGACAGGAGCAGTACTTC. Translated, it gives CASSRGQEQYF. The chain joins TRBV4-3 to TRBJ2-7; perhaps TRBD1 as D (6 bases). CDR1 and CDR2 from the germline V gene are LGHNA and YSLEER. This CDR3 has 11 residues. The V gene lost 4 bases and the J gene lost 7 bases, with 8 bases spanning the gap.

The rearrangement joins TRBV10-2 to TRBJ1-2; D remains unclear. CDR3 length: 15 residues. CDR1 WSHSY and CDR2 SAAADI come from the germline V gene. V was pared by 3 bases and J by 2 bases, with 13 bases between. The DNA of the CDR3 is TGCGCCAGCAGTGATCGGTCAGCTAAAAACTATGGCTACACCTTC. Protein: CASSDRSAKNYGYTF.

The CDR3 loop is CASSESGDGYTF. The CDR3 coding sequence is TGTGCCAGCAGTGAATCGGGGGACGGCTACACCTTC. This chain uses TRBV25-1 with TRBJ1-2; perhaps TRBD1 as D (5 bases). Germline lookup yields CDR1 MGHDK and CDR2 SYGVNS. Trimming stripped 1 base from V and 8 bases from J, with 8 bases between. The CDR3 contains 12 residues.

The genes are TRBV6-5 and TRBJ2-7; tentatively, D is TRBD1 (6 bases). The germline CDR1 and CDR2 sequences are MNHEY and SVGAGI. The V end lost 6 bases, the J end lost 2 bases, and 11 bases lay between the germline ends. The CDR3 length is 13 residues. The CDR3 sequence: CASSPTGAYEQYF. CDR3 DNA: TGTGCCAGCAGCCCGACAGGAGCCTACGAGCAGTACTTC.

The chain carries TRBV19 and TRBJ1-1; the D is unclear. With 6 bases removed from V and 2 bases from J, the gap between germline ends came to 10 bases. The CDR3 spans 13 residues. The germline V gene encodes CDR1 LNHDA and CDR2 SQIVND (reference sequence). The CDR3 region has the DNA TGTGCCAGTAGCGGCAGACCAAACACTGAAGCTTTCTTT. Translation: CASSGRPNTEAFF. Combining the CDR3 with reference TRBV19 and TRBJ1-1 gives the whole variable domain DGGITQSPKYLFRKEGQNVTLSCEQNLNHDAMYWYRQDPGQGLRLIYYSQIVNDFQKGDIAEGYSVSREKKESFPLTVTSAQKNPTAFYLCASSGRPNTEAFFGQGTRLTVV.

The chain joins TRBV5-1 to TRBJ2-3, with 8 bases matching TRBD1. The J segment lost 0 bases and the V segment lost 7 bases, leaving 7 bases of the junction unmatched. The germline CDR1 and CDR2 sequences are SGHRS and YFSETQ. CDR3 length: 15 amino acids. CDR3 bases: TGCGCCAGCTCCGGACAGGGCGCAAGCACAGATACGCAGTATTTT. Amino acids: CASSGQGASTDTQYF. The full variable domain, rest sourced from reference TRBV5-1 and TRBJ2-3, is KAGVTQTPRYLIKTRGQQVTLSCSPISGHRSVSWYQQTPGQGLQFLFEYFSETQRNKGNFPGRFSGRQFSNSRSEMNVSTLELGDSALYLCASSGQGASTDTQYFGPGTRLTVL.

This chain uses TRBV19 with TRBJ2-4; possibly TRBD2 for D (5 bases). V lost 8 bases, J lost 7 bases, and 9 bases lay in between. The CDR3 spans 11 residues. Looked up from germline, CDR1 is LNHDA and CDR2 is SQIVND (reference sequence). The CDR3 nucleotides are TGTGCCAGTGGGAGTAGGAACATTCAGTACTTC. As protein: CASGSRNIQYF.

J is TRBJ1-1 and V is TRBV2, with D possibly matching TRBD1 (5 bases). Trimming shortened V by 2 bases and J by 0 bases, and 16 bases separated the two germline ends. Per the germline V gene, CDR1 is SNHLY and CDR2 is FYNNEI. This CDR3 region has 17 residues. The CDR3 nucleotides read TGTGCCAGCAGTGAAATCGGGCAGGGCCCCTTGAACACTGAAGCTTTCTTT. It translates to CASSEIGQGPLNTEAFF.

This clone was seen a few times. The CDR3 DNA is TGTGCCAGCAGCTTAGACTGGGACACTGAAGCTTTCTTT. Its translation is CASSLDWDTEAFF. The chain carries TRBV7-9 and TRBJ1-1; no reliable D call. Germline V gene lookup returns CDR1 SEHNR and CDR2 FQNEAQ (reference sequence). This CDR3 comprises 13 residues. V lost 1 base and J 3 bases, leaving 6 bases between the germline ends.

This clone was detected only a few times. The chain employs TRBV5-4 and TRBJ1-5; D call uncertain. The germline CDR1 and CDR2 sequences are SGHNT and YYREEE (reference sequence). Trimming took off 1 base at V and 5 bases at J, with 4 bases between the two ends. The CDR3 covers 12 residues. The CDR3 sequence: CASSLPDQPQHF. As DNA, the CDR3 is TGTGCCAGCAGCTTGCCAGATCAGCCCCAGCATTTT.

The gene calls are TRBV5-1 and TRBJ2-2, with D unresolved. This CDR3 spans 17 amino acids. Trimming left V 1 base short and J 0 bases short, with 13 bases between. Germline V lookup: CDR1 SGHRS, CDR2 YFSETQ. CDR3 nucleotides: TGCGCCAGCAGCTTGTTTTCAGGAAACGCGAACACCGGGGAGCTGTTTTTT. Translating gives CASSLFSGNANTGELFF.

As to this clone: Germline and junction disagree at one end, which may indicate a read error. The chain combines TRBV7-7 with TRBJ2-6; possible D gene TRBD1, 6 bases. Germline V CDR1 and CDR2: SSHAT, FNYEAQ (reference sequence). CDR3 size: 17 residues. CDR3 bases: TGTGCTAGCAGCTCAGGGGTGACCTCATCTGGGGCCAACGTCCTGACTTTC. Translated: CASSSGVTSSGANVLTF.

The rearrangement joins TRBV7-8 to TRBJ2-2; possible D gene TRBD2, 5 bases. The CDR3 sequence is 13 residues long. Germline V CDR1 and CDR2: SGHVS, FQNEAQ. The V end lost 7 bases, the J end lost 5 bases, and 11 bases lay between the germline ends. The CDR3 sequence: CASTSGETGELFF. The DNA of the CDR3 is TGTGCCAGCACCTCCGGGGAAACCGGGGAGCTGTTTTTT.

V gene TRBV6-5 combines with J gene TRBJ1-6; D unclear. Looked up from germline, CDR1 is MNHEY and CDR2 is SVGAGI. V lost 0 bases, J lost 2 bases, and 8 bases lay in between. This CDR3 is 16 amino acids long. CDR3: CASSYSPPPYNSPLHF. CDR3 DNA sequence: TGTGCCAGCAGTTACTCCCCCCCTCCCTATAATTCACCCCTCCACTTT.

The genes are TRBV7-2 and TRBJ1-5; TRBD1 might be the D (6 bases). Per germline, CDR1 SGHTA and CDR2 FQGNSA. The CDR3 covers 15 residues. V gave up 4 bases and J gave up 0 bases, with 10 bases separating them. CDR3 nucleotide sequence: TGTGCCAGCAGCTATGGGGGACATAGCAATCAGCCCCAGCATTTT. Protein sequence: CASSYGGHSNQPQHF. Filled out from reference TRBV7-2 and TRBJ1-5, the complete variable domain reads GAGVSQSPSNKVTEKGKDVELRCDPISGHTALYWYRQSLGQGLEFLIYFQGNSAPDKSGLPSDRFSAERTGGSVSTLTIQRTQQEDSAVYLCASSYGGHSNQPQHFGDGTRLSIL.

This chain links TRBV7-9 with TRBJ2-7, with D uncertain. The CDR3 is made up of 14 amino acids. Between the trimmed V and J ends, which lost 1 base and 3 bases, there was a span of 10 bases. In germline, CDR1 is SEHNR, CDR2 FQNEAQ (reference sequence). In DNA form, the CDR3 reads TGTGCCAGCAGCTTAGGGTTGAACGACTACGAGCAGTACTTC. Protein product: CASSLGLNDYEQYF.

A few counts support this clone. V is TRBV29-1 and J is TRBJ1-1; a weak D match, TRBD1 (5 bases). The CDR3 runs to 13 residues. Germline V gene lookup returns CDR1 SQVTM and CDR2 ANQGSEA. V was shortened by 4 bases and J by 7 bases, with 16 bases between the two germline ends. CDR3 coding DNA: TGCAGCGTTGCGGAGGGAACAGGCCGTGAAGCTTTCTTT. As protein: CSVAEGTGREAFF.